The rows below give T cell receptor beta chains drawn from one sample of a study of blood T cell repertoires in COVID-19. Clones were read by immunoSEQ multiplex PCR, and TCRdb kept only the in-frame ones, dropping some. The table records some 150,000 clones, roughly four fifths of them present only once. Input material: peripheral blood. The receptor source for this set is a human donor with acute or convalescent COVID-19. The donor label of this sample is uncertain. The CDR3 runs from the conserved cysteine through the conserved F or W. The D gene is left open where the match is weak. Only part of the rows carry a size: once, few, many, or a class if the clone is expanded.

v_call: TRBV27; j_call: TRBJ1-5; clone_size: -; d_call: TRBD1; cdr3_nt: TGTGCCAGCAGTTTAAGGACAGGACGGGAGCCCCAGCATTTT; cdr3_aa: CASSLRTGREPQHF
v_call: TRBV7-9; j_call: TRBJ1-5; clone_size: once; d_call: TRBD1; cdr3_nt: TGTGCCAGCAGCTCCGACAGGGAGGAGGATCAGCCCCAGCATTTT; cdr3_aa: CASSSDREEDQPQHF
v_call: TRBV4-1; j_call: TRBJ1-3; clone_size: -; d_call: -; cdr3_nt: TGCGCCAGCAGCCAAGGGCCAGGGGCGCTTGTCTCTGGAAACACCATATATTTT; cdr3_aa: CASSQGPGALVSGNTIYF
v_call: TRBV7-9; j_call: TRBJ1-2; clone_size: -; d_call: TRBD1; cdr3_nt: TGTGCCAGCAGCTTACCGGGACAGGCCTATGGCTACACCTTC; cdr3_aa: CASSLPGQAYGYTF
v_call: TRBV11-2; j_call: TRBJ1-5; clone_size: -; d_call: -; cdr3_nt: TGTGCCAGCAGCAGCAACTACAATCAGCCCCAGCATTTT; cdr3_aa: CASSSNYNQPQHF
v_call: TRBV15; j_call: TRBJ2-1; clone_size: -; d_call: TRBD2; cdr3_nt: TGTGCCACCAGCAGAGCGGGGGGGGCATACAATGAGCAGTTCTTC; cdr3_aa: CATSRAGGAYNEQFF
v_call: TRBV14; j_call: TRBJ2-5; clone_size: -; d_call: -; cdr3_nt: TGTGCCAGCAGCCAAGATCTGCGAAAGGACTTGGAAGAGACCCAGTACTTC; cdr3_aa: CASSQDLRKDLEETQYF
v_call: TRBV11-3; j_call: TRBJ2-2; clone_size: -; d_call: TRBD1; cdr3_nt: TGTGCCAGCAGCTCGCGGACAGGGAAGGGAACCGGGGAGCTGTTTTTT; cdr3_aa: CASSSRTGKGTGELFF
v_call: TRBV4-2; j_call: TRBJ1-4; clone_size: -; d_call: -; cdr3_nt: TGTGCCAGCAGCCAAGCATACGGCAGGTTCCAAATTGCAACTAATGAAAAACTGTTTTTT; cdr3_aa: CASSQAYGRFQIATNEKLFF
v_call: TRBV5-1; j_call: TRBJ2-7; clone_size: -; d_call: TRBD1; cdr3_nt: TGCGCCAGCAGTAGGACAGGGGGCGCGGACGAGCAGTACTTC; cdr3_aa: CASSRTGGADEQYF
v_call: TRBV19; j_call: TRBJ1-2; clone_size: -; d_call: -; cdr3_nt: TGTGCCAGTAGCCGGGACTCGGGGTCCTATGGCTACACCTTC; cdr3_aa: CASSRDSGSYGYTF
v_call: TRBV4-1; j_call: TRBJ2-2; clone_size: few; d_call: TRBD2; cdr3_nt: TGCGCCAGCAGCCAATCTAGCGGGGGGGTTGGCACCGGGGAGCTGTTTTTT; cdr3_aa: CASSQSSGGVGTGELFF
v_call: TRBV5-1; j_call: TRBJ2-1; clone_size: -; d_call: TRBD1; cdr3_nt: TGCGCCAGCAGCTGGACAGGGGATTACAATGAGCAGTTCTTC; cdr3_aa: CASSWTGDYNEQFF
v_call: TRBV24-1; j_call: TRBJ1-5; clone_size: -; d_call: -; cdr3_nt: TGTGCCACCAGCCAAAGCGGGCAGCCCCAGCATTTT; cdr3_aa: CATSQSGQPQHF
v_call: TRBV6-2/TRBV6-3; j_call: TRBJ2-3; clone_size: -; d_call: -; cdr3_nt: TGTGCCAGCAGTTACCAACCAGGCACGCAGTATTTT; cdr3_aa: CASSYQPGTQYF
v_call: TRBV9; j_call: TRBJ1-4; clone_size: -; d_call: -; cdr3_nt: TGTGCCAGCAGCGTAGGAACAGGTTGGCAGGCAACTAATGAAAAACTGTTTTTT; cdr3_aa: CASSVGTGWQATNEKLFF
v_call: TRBV27; j_call: TRBJ1-1; clone_size: -; d_call: -; cdr3_nt: TGTGCCAGCAGTTCTGACACCGGGGGCACTGAAGCTTTCTTT; cdr3_aa: CASSSDTGGTEAFF
v_call: TRBV6-6; j_call: TRBJ1-1; clone_size: -; d_call: TRBD1; cdr3_nt: TGTGCCAGCAGAACCGGGACAGCGGTAGTCACTGAAGCTTTCTTT; cdr3_aa: CASRTGTAVVTEAFF
v_call: TRBV5-1; j_call: TRBJ2-4; clone_size: -; d_call: TRBD2; cdr3_nt: TGCGCCAGCAGCTTGGAAGCGGGGGGCCGTTTTGACAAAAACATTCAGTACTTC; cdr3_aa: CASSLEAGGRFDKNIQYF
v_call: TRBV6-5; j_call: TRBJ1-6; clone_size: -; d_call: -; cdr3_nt: TGTGCCAGCAGTTACAGAGGCCCATATAATTCACCCCTCCACTTT; cdr3_aa: CASSYRGPYNSPLHF
v_call: TRBV6-5; j_call: TRBJ1-1; clone_size: -; d_call: TRBD1; cdr3_nt: TGTGCCAGCAGACAGGGGAAAGACACTGAAGCTTTCTTT; cdr3_aa: CASRQGKDTEAFF
v_call: TRBV4-2; j_call: TRBJ2-2; clone_size: -; d_call: -; cdr3_nt: TGTGCCAGCAGCCAAGATCTCGGCAGGGCCACCGGGGAGCTGTTTTTT; cdr3_aa: CASSQDLGRATGELFF